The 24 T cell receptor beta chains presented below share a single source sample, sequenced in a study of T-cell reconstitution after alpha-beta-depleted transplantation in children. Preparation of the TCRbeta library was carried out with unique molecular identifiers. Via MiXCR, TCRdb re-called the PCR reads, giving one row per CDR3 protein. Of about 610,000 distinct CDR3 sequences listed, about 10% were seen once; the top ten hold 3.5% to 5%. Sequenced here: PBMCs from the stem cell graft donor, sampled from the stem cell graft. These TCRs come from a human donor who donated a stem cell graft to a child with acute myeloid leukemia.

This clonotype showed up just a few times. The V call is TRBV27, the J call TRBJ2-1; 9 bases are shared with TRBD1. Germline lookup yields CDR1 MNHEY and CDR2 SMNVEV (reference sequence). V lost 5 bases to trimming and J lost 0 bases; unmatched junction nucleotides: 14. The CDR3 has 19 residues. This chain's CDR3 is CASSTPGTGRVNSYNEQFF. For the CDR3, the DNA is TGTGCCAGCAGTACTCCCGGGACAGGGAGGGTTAACTCCTACAATGAGCAGTTCTTC.

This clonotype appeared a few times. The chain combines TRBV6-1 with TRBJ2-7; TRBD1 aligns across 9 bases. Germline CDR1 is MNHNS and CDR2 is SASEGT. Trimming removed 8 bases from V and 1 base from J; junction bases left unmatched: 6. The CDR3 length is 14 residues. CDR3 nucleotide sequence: TGTGCCAGCGCTTCCGGGACAGGGTCCTACGAGCAGTACTTC. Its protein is CASASGTGSYEQYF.

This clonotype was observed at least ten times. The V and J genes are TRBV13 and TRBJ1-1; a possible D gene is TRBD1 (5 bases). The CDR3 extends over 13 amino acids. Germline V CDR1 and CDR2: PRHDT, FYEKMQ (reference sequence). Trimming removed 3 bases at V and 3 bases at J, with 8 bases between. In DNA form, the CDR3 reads TGTGCCAGCAGCTTCCTGGGGGACACTGAAGCTTTCTTT. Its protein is CASSFLGDTEAFF.

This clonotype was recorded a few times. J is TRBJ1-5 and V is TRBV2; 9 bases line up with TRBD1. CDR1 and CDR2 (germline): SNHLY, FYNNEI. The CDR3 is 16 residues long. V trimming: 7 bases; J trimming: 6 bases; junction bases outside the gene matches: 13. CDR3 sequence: CASTVADRGNSQPQHF. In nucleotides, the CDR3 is TGTGCCAGCACCGTCGCAGACAGGGGGAATAGTCAGCCCCAGCATTTT.

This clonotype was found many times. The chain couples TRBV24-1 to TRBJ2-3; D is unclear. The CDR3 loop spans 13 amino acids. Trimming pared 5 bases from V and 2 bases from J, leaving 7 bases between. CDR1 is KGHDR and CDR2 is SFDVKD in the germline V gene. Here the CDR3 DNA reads TGTGCCACCAGTGGGACGTACACAGATACGCAGTATTTT. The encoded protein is CATSGTYTDTQYF.

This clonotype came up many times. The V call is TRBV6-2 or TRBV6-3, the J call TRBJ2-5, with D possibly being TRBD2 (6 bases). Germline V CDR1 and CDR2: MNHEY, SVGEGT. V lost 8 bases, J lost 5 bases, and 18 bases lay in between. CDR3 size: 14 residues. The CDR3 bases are TGTGCCAGCGGTAGCGGAGGAGGCCGGGAGACCCAGTACTTC. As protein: CASGSGGGRETQYF.

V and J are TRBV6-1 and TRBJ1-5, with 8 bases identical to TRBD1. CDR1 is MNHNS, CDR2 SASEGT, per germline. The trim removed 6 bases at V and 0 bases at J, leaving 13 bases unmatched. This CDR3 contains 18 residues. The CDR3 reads CASRPTGAWPYSNQPQHF. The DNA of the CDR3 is TGTGCCAGCAGACCGACAGGGGCCTGGCCTTATAGCAATCAGCCCCAGCATTTT.

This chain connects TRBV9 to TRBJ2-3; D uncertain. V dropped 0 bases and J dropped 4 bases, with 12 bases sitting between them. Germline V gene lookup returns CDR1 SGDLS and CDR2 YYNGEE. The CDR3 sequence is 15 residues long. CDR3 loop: CASSVVLGTADTQYF. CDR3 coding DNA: TGTGCCAGCAGCGTAGTGTTGGGAACGGCAGATACGCAGTATTTT.

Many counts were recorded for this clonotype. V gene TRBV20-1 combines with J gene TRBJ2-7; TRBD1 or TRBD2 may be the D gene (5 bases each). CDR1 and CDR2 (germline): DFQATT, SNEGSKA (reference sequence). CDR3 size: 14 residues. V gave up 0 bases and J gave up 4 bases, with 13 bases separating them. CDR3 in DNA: TGCAGTGCTAGAGATCCGGGACGGTCTTACGAGCAGTACTTC. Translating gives CSARDPGRSYEQYF.

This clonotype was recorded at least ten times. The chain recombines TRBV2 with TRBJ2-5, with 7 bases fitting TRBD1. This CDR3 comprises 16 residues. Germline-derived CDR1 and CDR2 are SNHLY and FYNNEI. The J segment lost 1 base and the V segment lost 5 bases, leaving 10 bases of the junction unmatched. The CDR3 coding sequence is TGTGCCAGCAGTCCTGAGGTCCGGGACAGCCAAGAGACCCAGTACTTC. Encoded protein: CASSPEVRDSQETQYF.

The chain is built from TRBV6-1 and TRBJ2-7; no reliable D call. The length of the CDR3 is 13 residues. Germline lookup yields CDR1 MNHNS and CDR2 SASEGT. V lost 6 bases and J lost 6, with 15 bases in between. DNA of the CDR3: TGTGCCAGCAGAGAAACACTTCCAAGCGAGCAGTACTTC. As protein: CASRETLPSEQYF.

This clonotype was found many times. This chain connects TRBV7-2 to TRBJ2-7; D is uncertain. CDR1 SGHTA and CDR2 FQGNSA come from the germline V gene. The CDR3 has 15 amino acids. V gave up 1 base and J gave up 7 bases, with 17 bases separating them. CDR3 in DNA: TGTGCCAGCAGCTTAGAGGTACGAGGTTTAGGGGAGCAGTACTTC. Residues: CASSLEVRGLGEQYF.

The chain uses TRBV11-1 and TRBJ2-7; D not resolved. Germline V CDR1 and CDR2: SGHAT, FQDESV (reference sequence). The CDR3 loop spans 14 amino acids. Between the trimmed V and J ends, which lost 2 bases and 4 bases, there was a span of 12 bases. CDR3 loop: CASSLSGFPYEQYF. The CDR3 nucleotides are TGTGCCAGCAGCTTATCGGGCTTCCCTTACGAGCAGTACTTC.

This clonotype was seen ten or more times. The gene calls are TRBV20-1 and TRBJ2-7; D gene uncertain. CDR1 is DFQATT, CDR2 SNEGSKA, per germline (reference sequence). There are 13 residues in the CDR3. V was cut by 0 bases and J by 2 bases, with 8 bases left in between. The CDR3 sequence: CSARDGQAYEQYF. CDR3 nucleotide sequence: TGCAGTGCTAGAGACGGTCAGGCCTACGAGCAGTACTTC.

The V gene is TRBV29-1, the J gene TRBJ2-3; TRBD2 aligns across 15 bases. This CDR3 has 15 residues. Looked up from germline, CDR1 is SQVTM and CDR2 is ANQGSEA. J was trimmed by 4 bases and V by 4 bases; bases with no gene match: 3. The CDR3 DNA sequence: TGCAGCGTTGTCGGGACTAGCGGGAGGCCAGATACGCAGTATTTT. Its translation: CSVVGTSGRPDTQYF.

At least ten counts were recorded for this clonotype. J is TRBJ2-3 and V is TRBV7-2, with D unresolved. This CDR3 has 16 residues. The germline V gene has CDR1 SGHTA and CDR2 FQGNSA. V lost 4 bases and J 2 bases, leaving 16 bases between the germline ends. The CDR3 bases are TGTGCCAGCAGCTCCAACCCCAGACTTCCCACAGATACGCAGTATTTT. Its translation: CASSSNPRLPTDTQYF.

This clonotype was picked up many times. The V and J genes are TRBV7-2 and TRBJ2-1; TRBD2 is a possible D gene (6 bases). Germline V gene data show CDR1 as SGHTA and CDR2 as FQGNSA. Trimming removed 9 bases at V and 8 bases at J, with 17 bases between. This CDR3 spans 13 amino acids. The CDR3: CARGGPRGDEQFF. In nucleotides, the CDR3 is TGTGCCAGGGGAGGCCCCAGAGGGGATGAGCAGTTCTTC.

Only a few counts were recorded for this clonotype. The CDR3 DNA sequence: TGCAGTGCTAGAGAAACAGGGGGTAACTACAATGAGCAGTTCTTC. Translation: CSARETGGNYNEQFF. This sequence joins TRBV20-1 and TRBJ2-1; 8 nucleotides agree with TRBD1. The CDR3 sequence is 15 residues long. Germline V gene sequence: CDR1 DFQATT, CDR2 SNEGSKA (reference sequence). V trimming: 0 bases; J trimming: 3 bases; junction bases outside the gene matches: 4.

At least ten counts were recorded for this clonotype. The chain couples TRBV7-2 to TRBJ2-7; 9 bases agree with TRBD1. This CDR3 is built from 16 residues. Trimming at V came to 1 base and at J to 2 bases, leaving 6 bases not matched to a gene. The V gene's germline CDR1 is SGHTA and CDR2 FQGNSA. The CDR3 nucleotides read TGTGCCAGCAGCTTAGTCTCGGGACAGGGCGCCTACGAGCAGTACTTC. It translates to CASSLVSGQGAYEQYF. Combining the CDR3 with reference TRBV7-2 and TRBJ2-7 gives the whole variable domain GAGVSQSPSNKVTEKGKDVELRCDPISGHTALYWYRQSLGQGLEFLIYFQGNSAPDKSGLPSDRFSAERTGGSVSTLTIQRTQQEDSAVYLCASSLVSGQGAYEQYFGPGTRLTVT.

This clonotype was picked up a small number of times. The CDR3, as DNA: TGCAGTGTACCCCGGGACAGGGGGAGCAATGAGCAGTTCTTC. It codes for CSVPRDRGSNEQFF. V gene TRBV20-1 combines with J gene TRBJ2-1; the match to TRBD1 covers 11 bases. V was pared by 7 bases and J by 6 bases, with 8 bases of the junction left unmatched. The germline CDR1 and CDR2 sequences are DFQATT and SNEGSKA (reference sequence). The CDR3 length is 14 residues.

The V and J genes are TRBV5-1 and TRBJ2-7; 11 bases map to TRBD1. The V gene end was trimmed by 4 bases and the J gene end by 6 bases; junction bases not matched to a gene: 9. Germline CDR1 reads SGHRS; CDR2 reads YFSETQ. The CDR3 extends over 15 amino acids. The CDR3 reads CASSLRTGGKGEQYF. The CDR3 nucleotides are TGCGCCAGCAGCCTCAGGACAGGGGGCAAGGGCGAGCAGTACTTC.

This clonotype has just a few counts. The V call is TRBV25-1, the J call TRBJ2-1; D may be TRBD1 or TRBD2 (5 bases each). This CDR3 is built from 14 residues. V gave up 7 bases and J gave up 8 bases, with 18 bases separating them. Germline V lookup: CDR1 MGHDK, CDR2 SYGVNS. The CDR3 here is CASIGTTRRDEQFF. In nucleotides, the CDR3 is TGTGCCAGCATCGGGACCACCCGAAGGGATGAGCAGTTCTTC.

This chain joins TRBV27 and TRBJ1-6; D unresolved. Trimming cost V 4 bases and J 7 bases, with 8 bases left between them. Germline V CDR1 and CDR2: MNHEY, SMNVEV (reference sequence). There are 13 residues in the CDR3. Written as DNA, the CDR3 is TGTGCCAGCAGTTGGCAGAGCAATTCACCCCTCCACTTT. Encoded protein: CASSWQSNSPLHF.

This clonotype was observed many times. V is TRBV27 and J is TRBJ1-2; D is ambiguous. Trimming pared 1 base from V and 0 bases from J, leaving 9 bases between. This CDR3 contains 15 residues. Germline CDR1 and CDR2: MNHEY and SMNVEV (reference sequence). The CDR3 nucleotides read TGTGCCAGCAGTTTATATACGTCAGCTAACTATGGCTACACCTTC. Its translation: CASSLYTSANYGYTF.